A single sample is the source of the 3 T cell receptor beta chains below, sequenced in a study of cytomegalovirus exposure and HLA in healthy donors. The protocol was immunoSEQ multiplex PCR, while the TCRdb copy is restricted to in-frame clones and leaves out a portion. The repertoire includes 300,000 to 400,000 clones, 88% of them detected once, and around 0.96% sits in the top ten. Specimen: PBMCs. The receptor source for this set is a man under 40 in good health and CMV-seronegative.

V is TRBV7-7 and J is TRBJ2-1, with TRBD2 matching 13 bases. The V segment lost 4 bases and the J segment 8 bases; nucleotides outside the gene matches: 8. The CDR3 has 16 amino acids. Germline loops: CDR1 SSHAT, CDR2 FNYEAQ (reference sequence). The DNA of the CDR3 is TGTGCCAGCAGCTACAGACTAGCGGGGGGTGGCGATGAGCAGTTCTTC. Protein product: CASSYRLAGGGDEQFF.

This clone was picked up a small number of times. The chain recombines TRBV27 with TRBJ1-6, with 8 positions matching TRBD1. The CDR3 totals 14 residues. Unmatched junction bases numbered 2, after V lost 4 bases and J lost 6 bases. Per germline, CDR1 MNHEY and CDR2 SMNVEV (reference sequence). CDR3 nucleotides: TGTGCCAGCAGTTCAGGACAGGGTAATTCACCCCTCCACTTT. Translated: CASSSGQGNSPLHF.

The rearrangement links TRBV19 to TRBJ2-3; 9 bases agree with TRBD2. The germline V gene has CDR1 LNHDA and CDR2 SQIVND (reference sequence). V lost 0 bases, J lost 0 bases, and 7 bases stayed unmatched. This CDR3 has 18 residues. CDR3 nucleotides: TGTGCCAGTAGTATAGATGTGGGCGGGGGGGCTAGCACAGATACGCAGTATTTT. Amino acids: CASSIDVGGGASTDTQYF. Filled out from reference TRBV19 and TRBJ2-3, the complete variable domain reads DGGITQSPKYLFRKEGQNVTLSCEQNLNHDAMYWYRQDPGQGLRLIYYSQIVNDFQKGDIAEGYSVSREKKESFPLTVTSAQKNPTAFYLCASSIDVGGGASTDTQYFGPGTRLTVL.